This T cell receptor beta chain was captured in a study of T cells expressing NK-cell markers. Germline lookup yields CDR1 SNHLY and CDR2 FYNNEI. This CDR3 comprises 17 residues. About this clonotype: What it binds is unknown.

Overall study results and limits: HCMV specificity of the expanded NKG2C+ T cell clones was not established.

With the 5' RACE reads reprocessed, TCRdb shows one record per CDR3 protein and no DNA. The sample table includes roughly 110,000 distinct CDR3 sequences. The rearrangement links TRBV2 to TRBJ2-1; TCRdb designates TRBD2, a call that cannot be tested without DNA. The sample consisted of blood T cells: a sorted CD56 or NKG2C T cell subset, CD4+ or CD8+ T cells, or bulk PBMC T cells (not recorded which). The TCR was taken from a woman between 18 and 70 years old in good health. The CDR3 sequence: CARRDRGSGRAQHEQFF.